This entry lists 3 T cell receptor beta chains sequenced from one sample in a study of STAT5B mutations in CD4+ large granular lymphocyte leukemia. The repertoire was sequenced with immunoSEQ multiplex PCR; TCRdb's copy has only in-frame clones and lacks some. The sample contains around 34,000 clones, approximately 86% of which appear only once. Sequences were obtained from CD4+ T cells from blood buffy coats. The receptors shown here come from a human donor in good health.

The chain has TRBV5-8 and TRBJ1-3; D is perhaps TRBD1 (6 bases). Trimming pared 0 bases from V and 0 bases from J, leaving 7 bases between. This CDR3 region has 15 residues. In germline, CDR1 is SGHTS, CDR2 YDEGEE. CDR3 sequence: CASSLVQGSGNTIYF. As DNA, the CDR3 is TGTGCCAGCAGCTTGGTACAGGGCTCTGGAAACACCATATATTTT.

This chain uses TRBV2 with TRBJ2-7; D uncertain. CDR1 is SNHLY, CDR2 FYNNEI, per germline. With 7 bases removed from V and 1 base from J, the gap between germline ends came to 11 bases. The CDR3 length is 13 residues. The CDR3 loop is CASTSGKSYEQYF. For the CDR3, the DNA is TGTGCCAGCACTAGTGGCAAATCCTACGAGCAGTACTTC.

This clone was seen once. Here the CDR3 reads CAWSLVRGAGYTF. DNA for the CDR3: TGTGCCTGGAGTCTGGTACGGGGCGCGGGCTACACCTTC. The V gene is TRBV30, the J gene TRBJ1-2; tentative D call: TRBD1 (5 bases). V dropped 2 bases and J dropped 8 bases, with 15 bases sitting between them. CDR3 size: 13 residues. The V gene's germline CDR1 is GTSNPN and CDR2 SVGIG (reference sequence).